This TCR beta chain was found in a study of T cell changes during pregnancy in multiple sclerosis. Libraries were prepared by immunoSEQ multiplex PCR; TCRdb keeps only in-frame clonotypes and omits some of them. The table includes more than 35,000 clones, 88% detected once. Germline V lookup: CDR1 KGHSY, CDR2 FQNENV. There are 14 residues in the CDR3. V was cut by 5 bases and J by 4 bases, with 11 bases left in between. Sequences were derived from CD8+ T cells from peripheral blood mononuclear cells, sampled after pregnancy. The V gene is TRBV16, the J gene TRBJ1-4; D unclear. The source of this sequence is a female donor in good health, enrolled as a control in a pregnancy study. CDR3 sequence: CASSVLEDNEKLFF. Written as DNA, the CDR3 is TGTGCCAGCAGCGTTTTAGAAGATAATGAAAAACTGTTTTTT.